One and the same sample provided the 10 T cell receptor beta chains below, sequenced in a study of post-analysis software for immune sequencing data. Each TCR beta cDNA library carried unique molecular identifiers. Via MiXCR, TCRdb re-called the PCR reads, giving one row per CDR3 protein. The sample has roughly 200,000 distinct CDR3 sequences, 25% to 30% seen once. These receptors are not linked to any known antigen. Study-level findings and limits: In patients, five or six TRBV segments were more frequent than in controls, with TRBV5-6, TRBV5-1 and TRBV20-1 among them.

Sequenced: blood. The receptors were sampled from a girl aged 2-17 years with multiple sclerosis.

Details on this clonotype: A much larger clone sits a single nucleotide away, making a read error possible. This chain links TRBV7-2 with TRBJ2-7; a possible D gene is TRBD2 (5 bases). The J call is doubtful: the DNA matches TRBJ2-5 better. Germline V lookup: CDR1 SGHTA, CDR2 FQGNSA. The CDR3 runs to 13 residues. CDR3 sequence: CTTNGLGRETQYF. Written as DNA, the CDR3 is TGTACCACCAATGGACTGGGGAGAGAGACCCAGTACTTC.

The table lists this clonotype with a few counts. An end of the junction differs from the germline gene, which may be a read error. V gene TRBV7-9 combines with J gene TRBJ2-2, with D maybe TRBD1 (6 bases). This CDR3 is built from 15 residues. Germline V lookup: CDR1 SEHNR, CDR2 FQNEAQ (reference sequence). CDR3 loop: CASSLVGTLTGELFF. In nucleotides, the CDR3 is TGTGCTAGCAGCTTAGTAGGGACACTAACCGGGGAGCTGTTTTTT. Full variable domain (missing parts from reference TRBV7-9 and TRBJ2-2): DTGVSQNPRHKITKRGQNVTFRCDPISEHNRLYWYRQTLGQGPEFLTYFQNEAQLEKSRLLSDRFSAERPKGSFSTLEIQRTEQGDSAMYLCASSLVGTLTGELFFGEGSRLTVL.

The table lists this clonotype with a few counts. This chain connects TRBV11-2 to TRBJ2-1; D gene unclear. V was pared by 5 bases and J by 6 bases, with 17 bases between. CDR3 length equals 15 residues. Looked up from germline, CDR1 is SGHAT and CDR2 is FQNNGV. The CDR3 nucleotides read TGTGCCAGCAGCACGCCTTACCTGGCCTCCAATGAGCAGTTCTTC. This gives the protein CASSTPYLASNEQFF.

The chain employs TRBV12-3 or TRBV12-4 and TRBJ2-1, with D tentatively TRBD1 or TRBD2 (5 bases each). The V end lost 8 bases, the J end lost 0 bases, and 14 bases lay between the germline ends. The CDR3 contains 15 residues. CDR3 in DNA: TGTGCCAGCCAAAAGAAGGGGAGCTCCTACAATGAGCAGTTCTTC. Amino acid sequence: CASQKKGSSYNEQFF.

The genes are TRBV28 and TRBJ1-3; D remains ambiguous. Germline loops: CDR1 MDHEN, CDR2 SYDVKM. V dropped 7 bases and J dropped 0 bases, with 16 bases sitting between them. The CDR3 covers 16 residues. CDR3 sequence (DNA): TGTGCCAGCAATTTTAAAGACTGGAGCTCTGGAAACACCATATATTTT. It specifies CASNFKDWSSGNTIYF.

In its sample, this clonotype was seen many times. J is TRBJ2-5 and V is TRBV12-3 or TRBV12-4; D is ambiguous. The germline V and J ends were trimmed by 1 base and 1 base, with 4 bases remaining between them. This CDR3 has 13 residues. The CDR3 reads CASSLDSQETQYF. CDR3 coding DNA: TGTGCCAGCAGTTTAGACTCCCAAGAGACCCAGTACTTC.

The CDR3 DNA follows: TGTGCCAGCAGTTCTCCAGGGGCGAACACTGAAGCTTTCTTT. It encodes CASSSPGANTEAFF. This chain uses TRBV28 with TRBJ1-1; D may be TRBD1 (6 bases). The CDR3 has 14 amino acids. Germline assignment: CDR1 MDHEN and CDR2 SYDVKM. V was clipped by 4 bases and J by 1 base, with 10 bases between them.

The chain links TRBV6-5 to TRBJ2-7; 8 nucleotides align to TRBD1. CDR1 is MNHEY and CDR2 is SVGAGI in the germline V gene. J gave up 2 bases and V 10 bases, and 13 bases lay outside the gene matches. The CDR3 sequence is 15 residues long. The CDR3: CATAAAPGQAYEQYF. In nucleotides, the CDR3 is TGTGCCACCGCGGCAGCACCGGGACAGGCCTACGAGCAGTACTTC.

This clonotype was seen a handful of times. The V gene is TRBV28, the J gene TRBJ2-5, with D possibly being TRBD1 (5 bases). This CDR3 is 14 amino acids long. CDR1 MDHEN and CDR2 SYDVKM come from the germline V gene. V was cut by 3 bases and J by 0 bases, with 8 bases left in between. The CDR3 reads CASSFQGYQETQYF. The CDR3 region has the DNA TGTGCCAGCAGTTTCCAGGGATACCAAGAGACCCAGTACTTC.

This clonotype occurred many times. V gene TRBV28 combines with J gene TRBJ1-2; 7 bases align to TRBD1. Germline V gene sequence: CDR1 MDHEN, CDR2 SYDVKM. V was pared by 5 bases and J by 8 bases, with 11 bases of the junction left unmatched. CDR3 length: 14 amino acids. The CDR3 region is CASSMIQGSRGYTF. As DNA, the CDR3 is TGTGCCAGCAGTATGATACAGGGGTCGAGGGGCTACACCTTC.